The rows below give T cell receptor beta chains drawn from one sample of a study of OX40 agonist ivuxolimab in advanced cancers. Generated by immunoSEQ multiplex PCR, the TCRdb table keeps only in-frame clones and is missing some. The sample shows some 74,000 clones, 75% to 95% of them seen only once. The sample was CD4+ or CD8+ T cells sorted from blood, taken in a trial of the OX40 agonist ivuxolimab. The receptors originated from an adult with an advanced solid tumor such as melanoma, head and neck, liver or kidney cancer. Both conserved end residues are part of each CDR3. The D gene is left open where the match is weak. Clone size is given for some rows only: seen once, a few or many times, or a class if the clone is expanded.

NA,NA,TRBJ1-2,TRBV7-2,CASSLASGDGYTF,TGTGCCAGCAGCTTAGCTTCCGGGGATGGCTACACCTTC
TRBD1,NA,TRBJ1-1,TRBV7-6,CASSNRQGEAFF,TGTGCCAGCAGCAACCGACAGGGCGAAGCTTTCTTT
NA,NA,TRBJ1-1,TRBV9,CASSIGRNTEAFF,TGTGCCAGCAGTATTGGGAGGAACACTGAAGCTTTCTTT
NA,NA,TRBJ2-3,TRBV5-1,CASSLAQQRGDTQYF,TGCGCCAGCAGCTTGGCGCAACAAAGGGGGGATACGCAGTATTTT
NA,once,TRBJ2-2,TRBV7-8,CASSLESQLLVSRGELFF,TGTGCCAGCAGCTTAGAATCCCAACTACTAGTTTCTCGAGGGGAGCTGTTTTTT
TRBD1,NA,TRBJ2-2,TRBV2,CASSLDRATFTSVNTGELFF,TGTGCCAGCAGTCTGGACAGGGCCACCTTCACGTCGGTGAACACCGGGGAGCTGTTTTTT
NA,NA,TRBJ1-1,TRBV4-2,CASRQFMNTEAFF,TGTGCCAGCAGACAGTTTATGAACACTGAAGCTTTCTTT
TRBD2,NA,TRBJ2-3,TRBV9,CASAGGSSTDTQYF,TGTGCCAGCGCGGGGGGTTCGAGCACAGATACGCAGTATTTT
NA,NA,TRBJ2-7,TRBV5-8,CATSFNEQYF,TGTGCCACATCTTTTAACGAGCAGTACTTC
NA,once,TRBJ2-2,TRBV30,CAWSPDWNTGELFF,TGTGCCTGGAGCCCTGATTGGAACACCGGGGAGCTGTTTTTT
TRBD1,NA,TRBJ2-5,TRBV19,CASSITGTGKETQYF,TGTGCCAGTAGTATAACCGGGACAGGGAAAGAGACCCAGTACTTC
NA,NA,TRBJ1-6,TRBV7-9,CASSLGPNSPLHF,TGTGCCAGCAGCTTAGGTCCGAATTCACCCCTCCACTTT
NA,once,TRBJ2-7,TRBV7-3,CASSLNWWGSGGEQYF,TGTGCCAGCAGCTTAAATTGGTGGGGGAGTGGTGGCGAGCAGTACTTC
NA,once,TRBJ2-3,TRBV29-1,CSTELGITDTQYF,TGCAGCACCGAACTAGGGATCACAGATACGCAGTATTTT
TRBD1,NA,TRBJ2-7,TRBV18,CASSPAQGAREQYF,TGTGCCAGCTCACCAGCACAGGGGGCGAGAGAGCAGTACTTC
NA,NA,TRBJ2-3,TRBV5-1,CASSLTSREDTQYF,TGCGCCAGCAGCTTAACCAGTCGAGAGGATACGCAGTATTTT
NA,once,TRBJ1-1,TRBV5-3,CARSIGIEVRNTEAFF,TGTGCCAGAAGCATAGGGATCGAGGTCCGGAACACTGAAGCTTTCTTT
NA,NA,TRBJ2-5,TRBV7-6,CASSPPAGTQETQYF,TGTGCCAGCAGCCCGCCCGCGGGGACCCAAGAGACCCAGTACTTC
NA,NA,TRBJ2-5,TRBV11-2,CASSPVRMETQYF,TGTGCCAGCAGCCCTGTTCGAATGGAGACCCAGTACTTC
NA,NA,TRBJ1-5,TRBV2,CASSLRGTQPQHF,TGTGCCAGCAGCCTCAGGGGCACCCAGCCCCAGCATTTT
NA,NA,TRBJ1-2,TRBV29-1,CSVETESYTF,TGCAGCGTTGAGACGGAGAGCTACACCTTC
TRBD1,NA,TRBJ2-4,TRBV18,CASSVGTVRDIQYF,TGTGCCAGCTCAGTCGGGACAGTCAGGGACATTCAGTACTTC
NA,NA,TRBJ1-4,TRBV2,CASRDPVEKLFF,TGTGCCAGCAGGGACCCGGTGGAAAAACTGTTTTTT
TRBD2,NA,TRBJ2-7,TRBV27,CASSFPGGYEQYF,TGTGCCAGCAGTTTCCCGGGGGGCTACGAGCAGTACTTC
NA,NA,TRBJ2-7,TRBV11-3,CASSLGGDSYEQYF,TGTGCCAGCAGCTTAGGTGGGGACTCCTACGAGCAGTACTTC
NA,once,TRBJ2-1,TRBV9,CASSVLGDEQFF,TGTGCCAGCAGCGTCCTGGGGGATGAGCAGTTCTTC
TRBD2,NA,TRBJ2-1,TRBV11-3,CASSSLTPRGGRGSYNEQFF,TGTGCCAGCAGCTCGCTAACCCCTCGGGGGGGGCGGGGCTCCTACAATGAGCAGTTCTTC
TRBD2,once,TRBJ2-7,TRBV11-3,CASSLDGGSAYEQYF,TGTGCCAGCAGCTTAGATGGCGGGAGTGCCTACGAGCAGTACTTC
TRBD1,NA,TRBJ1-2,TRBV5-4,CASSSAPGQGDYGYTF,TGTGCCAGCAGCTCTGCGCCGGGACAGGGAGACTATGGCTACACCTTC